These 4 T cell receptor beta chains were sequenced from one sample in a study of blood T cell repertoires in COVID-19. Profiling relied on immunoSEQ multiplex PCR, and the TCRdb table lists in-frame clones only, not all of them. The sample consists of approximately 210,000 clones, 80% to 85% of them appearing once. Sample: peripheral blood. The receptors were sampled from a woman at least 80 years old with COVID-19, enrolled during active disease.

The chain carries TRBV19 and TRBJ2-3; 7 nucleotides agree with TRBD1. The V segment lost 6 bases and the J segment 2 bases; nucleotides outside the gene matches: 2. Per the germline V gene, CDR1 is LNHDA and CDR2 is SQIVND (reference sequence). The CDR3 contains 13 residues. The CDR3: CASRGQNTDTQYF. DNA for the CDR3: TGTGCCAGTAGGGGACAGAACACAGATACGCAGTATTTT. Supplemented by reference TRBV19 and TRBJ2-3, the full variable domain reads DGGITQSPKYLFRKEGQNVTLSCEQNLNHDAMYWYRQDPGQGLRLIYYSQIVNDFQKGDIAEGYSVSREKKESFPLTVTSAQKNPTAFYLCASRGQNTDTQYFGPGTRLTVL.

V and J are TRBV29-1 and TRBJ2-7; 7 bases match TRBD1. The V gene's germline CDR1 is SQVTM and CDR2 ANQGSEA. CDR3 size: 12 residues. The J segment lost 7 bases and the V segment lost 6 bases, leaving 9 bases of the junction unmatched. The CDR3 is CSVGQASKEQYF. The CDR3 nucleotides are TGCAGCGTAGGACAGGCGAGTAAGGAGCAGTACTTC.

This chain connects TRBV7-3 to TRBJ2-1, with unresolved D. The CDR3 is 15 residues long. Germline lookup yields CDR1 SGHTA and CDR2 FQGTGA. The V gene lost 1 base and the J gene lost 5 bases, with 12 bases spanning the gap. This CDR3 reads CASSLNRGSHNEQFF. The CDR3, as DNA: TGTGCCAGCAGCTTAAATCGAGGAAGTCACAATGAGCAGTTCTTC.

This clone was counted a few times. The J gene is TRBJ1-1, the V gene TRBV29-1, with no clear D. The CDR3 contains 10 residues. The germline V gene encodes CDR1 SQVTM and CDR2 ANQGSEA. The V end was cut by 7 bases, the J end by 1 base, with 4 bases between. CDR3 region: CSGQNTEAFF. In nucleotides, the CDR3 is TGCAGCGGTCAGAACACTGAAGCTTTCTTT.